This TCR beta chain was profiled in a study of OX40 agonist ivuxolimab in advanced cancers. Whole-study context: Every patient in dose escalation had hepatocellular carcinoma, melanoma, renal cell or head and neck cancer. A male proportion of 70% to 90% was recorded, with mean age approximately 56 years and range roughly 20 to 90. Study outcomes and limitations: Researchers report that CD8+ T cells had, on average, more expanded clones than CD4+. Both blood CD4+ and CD8+ T cells showed clonal growth by week 6 at 0.1 to 3.0 mg/kg.

V was pared by 5 bases and J by 10 bases, with 8 bases of the junction left unmatched. This CDR3 spans 13 amino acids. Germline V gene sequence: CDR1 LNHDA, CDR2 SQIVND (reference sequence). Regarding this clone: Its antigen is still unknown.

Here immunoSEQ multiplex PCR was the method, and the copy in TCRdb shows in-frame clones only, minus some. The profile shows tens of thousands of clones, 84% of them singletons. V is TRBV19 and J is TRBJ2-1; 7 bases line up with TRBD2. This TCR came from an adult with an advanced solid tumor such as melanoma, head and neck, liver or kidney cancer. The starting material was CD4+ or CD8+ T cells sorted from blood, obtained in a trial of the OX40 agonist ivuxolimab. DNA of the CDR3: TGTGCCAGTAGTTCACGGGGGGACTCCGAGCAGTTCTTC. Its translation: CASSSRGDSEQFF.